Below are 25 T cell receptor beta chains sequenced from a single sample in a study of Graves' ophthalmopathy and Graves' hyperthyroidism. Amplified material comprised TCR beta CDR3 regions derived from RNA transcripts. First-round RT-PCR with HTBI primers preceded a second-round multiplex PCR. MiXCR, applied by TCRdb to the multiplex PCR reads, yields one record per CDR3 protein. The sample records 650,000 to 900,000 distinct CDR3 sequences, roughly two fifths being singletons. Sequencing input: peripheral blood. The receptor source for this set is an adult man with Graves' ophthalmopathy.

The chain uses TRBV19 and TRBJ2-7, with a possible D match to TRBD1 (6 bases). The germline gives CDR1 LNHDA, CDR2 SQIVND (reference sequence). Trimming removed 4 bases at V and 0 bases at J, with 13 bases between. The CDR3 runs 15 residues. In DNA form, the CDR3 reads TGTGCCAGTAGTACCAGGACAGATACCTCCTACGAGCAGTACTTC. Translation: CASSTRTDTSYEQYF.

The rearrangement joins TRBV20-1 to TRBJ2-4, with D possibly being TRBD1 (6 bases). The ends were cut back, 3 bases at V and 7 bases at J, with 13 bases in the middle. This CDR3 has 13 amino acids. Germline lookup yields CDR1 DFQATT and CDR2 SNEGSKA (reference sequence). The CDR3 DNA is TGCAGTGCTAGCTTGGGGGCGAGGAACATTCAGTACTTC. Translation: CSASLGARNIQYF.

This clonotype was observed a handful of times. CDR3 nucleotide sequence: TGTGCCAGCAGCTTAGCCGGAGGAGATAGCAATCAGCCCCAGCATTTT. As protein: CASSLAGGDSNQPQHF. The V call is TRBV7-8, the J call TRBJ1-5; D uncertain. The V gene lost 0 bases and the J gene lost 0 bases, with 9 bases spanning the gap. Germline V gene sequence: CDR1 SGHVS, CDR2 FQNEAQ. CDR3 length: 16 residues. The whole variable domain, remainder taken from reference TRBV7-8 and TRBJ1-5, is GAGVSQSPRYKVAKRGQDVALRCDPISGHVSLFWYQQALGQGPEFLTYFQNEAQLDKSGLPSDRFFAERPEGSVSTLKIQRTQQEDSAVYLCASSLAGGDSNQPQHFGDGTRLSIL.

V usage is TRBV15 and J usage is TRBJ1-1; D is unclear. The germline CDR1 and CDR2 sequences are LNHNV and YYDKDF (reference sequence). Trimming took off 0 bases at V and 8 bases at J, with 10 bases between the two ends. The CDR3 extends over 13 amino acids. CDR3: CATSRDREVEAFF. The CDR3 nucleotides read TGTGCCACCAGCAGAGACCGGGAAGTAGAAGCTTTCTTT. Complete variable domain (other parts from reference TRBV15 and TRBJ1-1): DAMVIQNPRYQVTQFGKPVTLSCSQTLNHNVMYWYQQKSSQAPKLLFHYYDKDFNNEADTPDNFQSRRPNTSFCFLDIRSPGLGDTAMYLCATSRDREVEAFFGQGTRLTVV.

This clonotype was recorded a few times. This chain links TRBV9 with TRBJ2-7; maybe TRBD2 (7 bases). Trimming pared 3 bases from V and 0 bases from J, leaving 16 bases between. Germline CDR1 SGDLS, CDR2 YYNGEE. The CDR3 has 16 amino acids. This CDR3 is CASSDPRGGVSYEQYF. CDR3 coding DNA: TGTGCCAGCAGCGACCCCAGGGGAGGGGTCTCCTACGAGCAGTACTTC.

This clonotype was observed once. Likely a read error: the CDR3 ends without its conserved phenylalanine or tryptophan. This chain links TRBV14 with TRBJ1-2; TRBD1 agrees at 7 bases. Trimming at V came to 4 bases and at J to 4 bases, leaving 6 bases not matched to a gene. Per the germline V gene, CDR1 is SGHDN and CDR2 is FVKESK. This CDR3 has 14 residues. In DNA, the CDR3 is TGTGCCAGCAGCCCACAGGGGAGCGGCTATGGCTACACCCTC. Residues: CASSPQGSGYGYTL.

The J gene is TRBJ2-5, the V gene TRBV14; D possibly corresponds to TRBD1 (5 bases). CDR1 is SGHDN and CDR2 is FVKESK in the germline V gene. The CDR3 runs to 18 residues. CDR3 region: CARDGRATRWEVSGTQYF. The DNA for the CDR3 is TGTGCTAGAGATGGCAGGGCCACGCGCTGGGAAGTCTCGGGGACCCAGTACTTC.

The chain employs TRBV24-1 and TRBJ2-7; the D gene is possibly TRBD1 (5 bases). The length of the CDR3 is 14 residues. Germline V lookup: CDR1 KGHDR, CDR2 SFDVKD. The ends were cut back, 4 bases at V and 7 bases at J, with 16 bases in the middle. The CDR3 DNA is TGTGCCACCAGTGAAGGGGAATCCTACAATGAGCAGTACTTC. It specifies CATSEGESYNEQYF.

The rearrangement links TRBV25-1 to TRBJ1-1; 7 bases map to TRBD1. There are 14 residues in the CDR3. V gave up 3 bases and J gave up 6 bases; unmatched junction bases: 7. Germline V gene sequence: CDR1 MGHDK, CDR2 SYGVNS. CDR3 in amino acids: CASSDSAGTAEAFF. CDR3 nucleotides: TGTGCCAGCAGTGATAGTGCCGGGACAGCTGAAGCTTTCTTT.

The rearrangement links TRBV7-2 to TRBJ2-5; 11 nucleotides agree with TRBD2. V shed 3 bases, J shed 4 bases, and the junction held 7 bases outside the gene matches. Per germline, CDR1 SGHTA and CDR2 FQGNSA. The CDR3 loop spans 16 amino acids. The CDR3 is CASSFPTSGVGETQYF. CDR3 coding DNA: TGTGCCAGCAGCTTCCCGACTAGCGGGGTTGGAGAGACCCAGTACTTC.

The rearrangement uses TRBV10-3 and TRBJ1-2; TRBD1 matches 8 bases. The CDR3 extends over 14 amino acids. Germline assignment: CDR1 ENHRY and CDR2 SYGVKD. The ends lost 6 bases at V and 6 bases at J; junction bases unmatched: 9. CDR3 in DNA: TGTGCCATCAGCGATTTACAGGGGGGGGATGGCTACACCTTC. It encodes CAISDLQGGDGYTF.

The sample holds many counts of this clonotype. The gene calls are TRBV29-1 and TRBJ2-5; the D is unclear. CDR1 is SQVTM, CDR2 ANQGSEA, per germline. This CDR3 is 12 amino acids long. The germline V and J ends were trimmed by 7 bases and 5 bases, with 14 bases remaining between them. In nucleotides, the CDR3 is TGCAGCGCTGCCGACGAGGTGGAGACCCAGTACTTC. Protein sequence: CSAADEVETQYF.

The chain carries TRBV29-1 and TRBJ1-2; 10 nucleotides match TRBD1. The J segment lost 0 bases and the V segment lost 8 bases, leaving 12 bases of the junction unmatched. Germline V gene sequence: CDR1 SQVTM, CDR2 ANQGSEA. The CDR3 totals 16 residues. The DNA for the CDR3 is TGCAGCCCAAGGGCCGGGACAGGGGCCTCTAACTATGGCTACACCTTC. This translates into CSPRAGTGASNYGYTF.

In regard to this clonotype: The CDR3 ends on some other residue instead of the conserved phenylalanine or tryptophan, so this is likely a read error. The chain is built from TRBV9 and TRBJ2-7; 11 nucleotides line up with TRBD1. Germline V gene lookup returns CDR1 SGDLS and CDR2 YYNGEE. This CDR3 comprises 18 residues. Unmatched junction bases numbered 12, after V lost 4 bases and J lost 0 bases. CDR3 protein: CASSFGQGALPVSYEQYL. The CDR3 region has the DNA TGTGCCAGCAGCTTCGGACAGGGGGCCCTCCCGGTCTCCTACGAGCAGTACCTC.

This clonotype was recorded a few times. The gene calls are TRBV6-5 and TRBJ2-5; D gene ambiguous. This CDR3 has 14 residues. Germline V gene data show CDR1 as MNHEY and CDR2 as SVGAGI. V was trimmed by 2 bases and J by 1 base, leaving 8 bases between them. The CDR3 is CASSYDGPQETQYF. The CDR3 DNA reads TGTGCCAGCAGTTACGACGGACCCCAAGAGACCCAGTACTTC.

As to this clonotype: This may be a read error: a much more frequent sequence differs by one nucleotide. Because the CDR3 is missing its conserved closing phenylalanine or tryptophan, this is likely a read error. The gene calls are TRBV2 and TRBJ2-7; D unresolved. CDR3 length: 14 amino acids. Trimming pared 6 bases from V and 4 bases from J, leaving 16 bases between. Germline-derived CDR1 and CDR2 are SNHLY and FYNNEI. CDR3 in amino acids: CASSLVRLGYEQYL. The CDR3 coding sequence is TGTGCCAGCAGCTTAGTAAGGCTAGGGTACGAGCAGTACCTC.

The table lists this clonotype with a few counts. Its ends do not fully match the called genes, so a read error is possible. In DNA, the CDR3 is TGCGCCAGCAGCCTCGATGAACAGGGACTTAATGAAAAACTGTTTTTT. Translated: CASSLDEQGLNEKLFF. J is TRBJ1-4 and V is TRBV7-3; maybe TRBD1 (6 bases). Germline CDR1 reads SGHTA; CDR2 reads FQGTGA. The CDR3 is made up of 16 amino acids.

The J gene is TRBJ2-2, the V gene TRBV19, with D maybe TRBD1 (5 bases). The ends were cut back, 3 bases at V and 7 bases at J, with 9 bases in the middle. Germline V gene data show CDR1 as LNHDA and CDR2 as SQIVND (reference sequence). This CDR3 spans 13 amino acids. Here the CDR3 DNA reads TGTGCCAGTAGTATGGGGCTTGGCGGGGAGCTGTTTTTT. Translated, it gives CASSMGLGGELFF.

Many counts were recorded for this clonotype. The chain has TRBV7-9 and TRBJ1-6; 9 bases agree with TRBD1. CDR3 length: 15 residues. Germline V gene data show CDR1 as SEHNR and CDR2 as FQNEAQ (reference sequence). Germline trimming cut 6 bases from V and 6 bases from J; bases unmatched to any gene: 6. Written as DNA, the CDR3 is TGTGCCAGCAGACTACAGGGGGCTGGTAATTCACCCCTCCACTTT. Translation: CASRLQGAGNSPLHF.

The chain links TRBV29-1 to TRBJ2-6; weak D call: TRBD1 (6 bases). This CDR3 contains 14 residues. CDR1 and CDR2 (germline): SQVTM, ANQGSEA. V was cut by 8 bases and J by 0 bases, with 11 bases left in between. CDR3 amino acids: CSTAGVSGANVLTF. The CDR3 nucleotides are TGCAGCACCGCAGGGGTCTCTGGGGCCAACGTCCTGACTTTC.

This clonotype was found many times. The V call is TRBV7-9, the J call TRBJ1-6, with D possibly TRBD1 on 5 matching bases. CDR3 size: 14 residues. Germline lookup yields CDR1 SEHNR and CDR2 FQNEAQ (reference sequence). V shed 0 bases and J shed 8 bases, with 8 bases lying between them. The CDR3 protein is CASSLAGDHSPLHF. DNA of the CDR3: TGTGCCAGCAGCTTAGCAGGGGATCATTCACCCCTCCACTTT.

The chain couples TRBV29-1 to TRBJ1-3; a possible D gene is TRBD1 (5 bases). The ends were cut back, 7 bases at V and 12 bases at J, with 19 bases in the middle. Germline V gene sequence: CDR1 SQVTM, CDR2 ANQGSEA. The CDR3 runs to 12 residues. CDR3 in amino acids: CSACRDQVSIYF. CDR3 bases: TGCAGCGCATGCAGGGATCAGGTCAGCATATATTTT.

This clonotype occurred a few times. The genes are TRBV7-2 and TRBJ2-5; TRBD1 matches 11 bases. The CDR3 loop spans 15 amino acids. Germline assignment: CDR1 SGHTA and CDR2 FQGNSA. V lost 1 base to trimming and J lost 7 bases; unmatched junction nucleotides: 5. The CDR3 protein is CASSLVLGQGGTQYF. The CDR3 DNA follows: TGTGCCAGCAGCTTAGTCCTGGGACAGGGGGGGACCCAGTACTTC.

The CDR3 coding sequence is TGTGCCAGCAGCCAACAGCGATCGAACACCGGGGAGCTGTTTTTT. This codes for CASSQQRSNTGELFF. This chain connects TRBV16 to TRBJ2-2; D is ambiguous. From germline, CDR1 is KGHSY and CDR2 FQNENV. This CDR3 is 15 amino acids long. The V end lost 2 bases, the J end lost 0 bases, and 7 bases lay between the germline ends.

This chain uses TRBV2 with TRBJ1-2, with 8 bases identical to TRBD1. This CDR3 contains 15 residues. Germline V CDR1 and CDR2: SNHLY, FYNNEI. The trim removed 1 base at V and 5 bases at J, leaving 6 bases unmatched. DNA for the CDR3: TGTGCCAGCAGTGAAGGGGCAGGGGGCTCGTATGGCTACACCTTC. Its protein is CASSEGAGGSYGYTF.